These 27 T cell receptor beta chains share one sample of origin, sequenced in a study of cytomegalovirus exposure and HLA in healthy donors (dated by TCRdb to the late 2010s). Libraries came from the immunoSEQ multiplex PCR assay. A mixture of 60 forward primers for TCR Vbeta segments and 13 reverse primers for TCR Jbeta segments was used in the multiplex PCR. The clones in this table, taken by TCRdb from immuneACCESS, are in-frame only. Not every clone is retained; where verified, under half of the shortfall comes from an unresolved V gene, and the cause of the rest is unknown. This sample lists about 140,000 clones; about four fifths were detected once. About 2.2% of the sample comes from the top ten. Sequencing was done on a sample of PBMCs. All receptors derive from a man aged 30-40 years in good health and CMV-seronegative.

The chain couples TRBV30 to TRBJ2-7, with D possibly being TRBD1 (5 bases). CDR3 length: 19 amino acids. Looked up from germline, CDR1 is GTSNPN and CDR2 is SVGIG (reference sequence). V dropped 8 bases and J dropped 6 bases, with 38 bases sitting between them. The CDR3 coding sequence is TGTGCCCGTAAGACGATAATCAAGAAAAGGACACCTGGTCCGGGCGAGCAGTACTTC. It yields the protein CARKTIIKKRTPGPGEQYF.

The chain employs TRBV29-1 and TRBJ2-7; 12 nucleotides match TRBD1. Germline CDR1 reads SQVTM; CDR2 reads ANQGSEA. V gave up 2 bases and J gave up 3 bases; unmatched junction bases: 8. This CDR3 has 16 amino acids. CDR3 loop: CSVEMGTGGTHYEQYF. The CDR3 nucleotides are TGCAGCGTTGAAATGGGGACAGGGGGCACACACTACGAGCAGTACTTC.

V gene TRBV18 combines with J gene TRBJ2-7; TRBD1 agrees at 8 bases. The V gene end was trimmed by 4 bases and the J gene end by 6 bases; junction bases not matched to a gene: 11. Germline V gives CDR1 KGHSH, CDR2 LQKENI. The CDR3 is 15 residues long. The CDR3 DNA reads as TGTGCCAGCTCACACGCCGTCGGGACAGGTGGCGAGCAGTACTTC. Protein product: CASSHAVGTGGEQYF.

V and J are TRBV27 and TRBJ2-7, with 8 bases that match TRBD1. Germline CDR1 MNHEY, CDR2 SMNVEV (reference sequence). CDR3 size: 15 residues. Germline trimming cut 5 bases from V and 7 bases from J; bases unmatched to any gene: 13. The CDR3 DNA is TGTGCCAGCAGTCGCGGTACAGGGGGATTATGGGAGCAGTACTTC. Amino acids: CASSRGTGGLWEQYF.

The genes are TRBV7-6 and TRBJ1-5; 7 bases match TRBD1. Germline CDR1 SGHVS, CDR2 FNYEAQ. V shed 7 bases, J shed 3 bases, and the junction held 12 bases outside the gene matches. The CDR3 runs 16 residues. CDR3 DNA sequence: TGTGCCAGCAACCTAGCAGACGGACAGGTCAATCAGCCCCAGCATTTT. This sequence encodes CASNLADGQVNQPQHF. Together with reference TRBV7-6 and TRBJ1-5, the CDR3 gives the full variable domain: GAGVSQSPRYKVTKRGQDVALRCDPISGHVSLYWYRQALGQGPEFLTYFNYEAQQDKSGLPNDRFSAERPEGSISTLTIQRTEQRDSAMYRCASNLADGQVNQPQHFGDGTRLSIL.

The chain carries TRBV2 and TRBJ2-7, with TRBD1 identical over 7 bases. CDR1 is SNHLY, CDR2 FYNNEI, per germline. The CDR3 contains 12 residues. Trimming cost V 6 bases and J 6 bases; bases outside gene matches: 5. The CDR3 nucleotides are TGTGCCAGCAGGGGGGACAGAGGCGAGCAGTACTTC. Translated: CASRGDRGEQYF.

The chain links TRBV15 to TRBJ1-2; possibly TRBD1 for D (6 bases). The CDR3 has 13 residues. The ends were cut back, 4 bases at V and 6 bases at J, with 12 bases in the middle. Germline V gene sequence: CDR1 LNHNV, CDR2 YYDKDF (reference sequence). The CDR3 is CATSIQGKDGYTF. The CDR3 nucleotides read TGTGCCACCAGCATTCAGGGGAAAGATGGCTACACCTTC.

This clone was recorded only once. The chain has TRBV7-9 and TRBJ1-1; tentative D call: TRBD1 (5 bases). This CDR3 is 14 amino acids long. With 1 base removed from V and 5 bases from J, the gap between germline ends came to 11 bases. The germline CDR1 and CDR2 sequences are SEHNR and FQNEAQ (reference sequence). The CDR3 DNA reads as TGTGCCAGCAGCTTAGTAGGACACAGGACTGAAGCTTTCTTT. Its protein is CASSLVGHRTEAFF.

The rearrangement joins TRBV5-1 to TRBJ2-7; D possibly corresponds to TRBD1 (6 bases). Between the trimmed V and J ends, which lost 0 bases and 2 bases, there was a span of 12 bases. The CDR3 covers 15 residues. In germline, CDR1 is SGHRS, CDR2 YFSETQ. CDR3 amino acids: CASSLGQVSPYEQYF. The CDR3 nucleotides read TGCGCCAGCAGCTTGGGACAGGTCTCTCCCTACGAGCAGTACTTC.

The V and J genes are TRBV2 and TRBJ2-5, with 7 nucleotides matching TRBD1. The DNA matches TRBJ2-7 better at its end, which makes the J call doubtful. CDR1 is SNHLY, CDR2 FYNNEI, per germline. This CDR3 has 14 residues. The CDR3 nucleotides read TGTGCCAGCAGTTACATGGGACAGAGCTACGAGCAGTACTTC. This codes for CASSYMGQSYEQYF.

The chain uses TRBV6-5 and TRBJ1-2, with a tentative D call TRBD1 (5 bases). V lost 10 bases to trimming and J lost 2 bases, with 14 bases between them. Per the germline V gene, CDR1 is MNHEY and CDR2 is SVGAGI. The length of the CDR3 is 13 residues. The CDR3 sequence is CATQAGGNYGYTF. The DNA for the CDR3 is TGTGCCACCCAAGCTGGGGGGAACTATGGCTACACCTTC.

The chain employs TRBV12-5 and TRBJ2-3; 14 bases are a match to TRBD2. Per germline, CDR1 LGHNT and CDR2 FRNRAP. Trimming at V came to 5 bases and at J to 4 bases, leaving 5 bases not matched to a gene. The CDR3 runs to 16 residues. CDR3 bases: TGTGCTAGTGGTCGCCGACTAGCGGGGGGGGCAGATACGCAGTATTTT. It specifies CASGRRLAGGADTQYF.

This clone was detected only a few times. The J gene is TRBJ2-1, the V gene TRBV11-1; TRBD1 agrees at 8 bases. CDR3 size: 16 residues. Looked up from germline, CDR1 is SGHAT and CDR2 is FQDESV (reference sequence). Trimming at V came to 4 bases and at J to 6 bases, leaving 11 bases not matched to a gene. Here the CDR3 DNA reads TGTGCCAGCAGCTATATCCAGGGGGCCTCTTCCAATGAGCAGTTCTTC. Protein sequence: CASSYIQGASSNEQFF.

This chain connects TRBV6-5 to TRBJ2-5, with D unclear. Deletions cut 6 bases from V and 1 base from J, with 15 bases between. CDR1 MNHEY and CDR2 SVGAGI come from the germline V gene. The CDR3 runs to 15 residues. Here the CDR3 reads CASRRAISGQETQYF. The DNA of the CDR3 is TGTGCCAGCAGAAGAGCAATAAGTGGCCAAGAGACCCAGTACTTC.

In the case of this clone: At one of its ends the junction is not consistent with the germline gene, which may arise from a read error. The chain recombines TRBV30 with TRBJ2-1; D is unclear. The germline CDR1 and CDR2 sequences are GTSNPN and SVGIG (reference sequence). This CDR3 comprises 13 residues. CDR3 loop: CAWSVVGYNGQFF. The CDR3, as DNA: TGTGCCTGGAGTGTAGTCGGGTACAATGGGCAGTTCTTC.

CDR3 sequence: CASTIPGESSYEQYF. The CDR3 bases are TGTGCCAGCACCATCCCGGGGGAGAGCTCCTACGAGCAGTACTTC. This chain joins TRBV6-1 and TRBJ2-7; D perhaps matches TRBD2 (6 bases). CDR3 size: 15 residues. Trimming cost V 7 bases and J 0 bases, with 16 bases left between them. Germline CDR1 and CDR2: MNHNS and SASEGT.

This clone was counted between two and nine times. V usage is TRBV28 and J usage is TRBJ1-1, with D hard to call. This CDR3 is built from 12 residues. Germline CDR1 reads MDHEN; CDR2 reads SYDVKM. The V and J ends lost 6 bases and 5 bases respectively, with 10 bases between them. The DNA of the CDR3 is TGTGCCAGCAGCCCTCGTTTTACTGAAGCTTTCTTT. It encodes CASSPRFTEAFF.

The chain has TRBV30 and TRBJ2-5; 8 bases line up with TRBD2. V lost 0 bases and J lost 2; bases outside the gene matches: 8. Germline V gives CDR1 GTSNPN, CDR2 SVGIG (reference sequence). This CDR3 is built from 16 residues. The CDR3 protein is CAWSVRLAGRQETQYF. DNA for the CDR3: TGTGCCTGGAGTGTAAGGCTAGCGGGCAGACAAGAGACCCAGTACTTC.

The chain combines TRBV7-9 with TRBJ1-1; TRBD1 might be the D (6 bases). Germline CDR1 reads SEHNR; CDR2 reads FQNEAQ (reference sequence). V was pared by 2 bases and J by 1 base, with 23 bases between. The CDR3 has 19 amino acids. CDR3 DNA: TGTGCCAGCAGCTTATCCAACAAGGCTACAGGGAAGCAGAACACTGAAGCTTTCTTT. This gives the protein CASSLSNKATGKQNTEAFF.

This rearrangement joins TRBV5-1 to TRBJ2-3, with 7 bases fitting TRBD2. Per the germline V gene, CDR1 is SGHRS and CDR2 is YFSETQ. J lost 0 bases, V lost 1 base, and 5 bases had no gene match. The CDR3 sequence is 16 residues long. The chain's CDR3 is CASSLYRDYSTDTQYF. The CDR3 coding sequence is TGCGCCAGCAGCTTGTACCGGGACTACAGCACAGATACGCAGTATTTT.

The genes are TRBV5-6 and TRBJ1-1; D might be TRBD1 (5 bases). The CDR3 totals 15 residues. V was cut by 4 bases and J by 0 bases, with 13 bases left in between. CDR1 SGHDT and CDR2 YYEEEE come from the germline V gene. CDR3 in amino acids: CASSPIDRVNTEAFF. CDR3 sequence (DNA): TGTGCCAGCAGCCCTATCGACAGAGTGAACACTGAAGCTTTCTTT.

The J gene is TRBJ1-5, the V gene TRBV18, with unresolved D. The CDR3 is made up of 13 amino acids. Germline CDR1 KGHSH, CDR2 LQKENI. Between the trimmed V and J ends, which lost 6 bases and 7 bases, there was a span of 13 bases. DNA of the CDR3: TGTGCCAGCTCGGCGCGTCGAGGACAGCCCCAGCATTTT. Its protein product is CASSARRGQPQHF.

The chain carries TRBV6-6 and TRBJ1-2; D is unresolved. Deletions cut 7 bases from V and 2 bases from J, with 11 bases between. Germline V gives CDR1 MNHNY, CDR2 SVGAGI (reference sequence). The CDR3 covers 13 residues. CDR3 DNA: TGTGCCAGCACCTTAGAAGTAAACTATGGCTACACCTTC. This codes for CASTLEVNYGYTF.

The CDR3 spells CASSTRQLPSYEQYF. The CDR3 DNA is TGTGCCAGTAGTACTCGACAGCTCCCATCCTACGAGCAGTACTTC. The chain carries TRBV19 and TRBJ2-7; D may be TRBD1 (5 bases). CDR1 is LNHDA and CDR2 is SQIVND in the germline V gene (reference sequence). This CDR3 spans 15 amino acids. Deletions cut 4 bases from V and 1 base from J, with 14 bases between. The variable domain in full, completed from reference TRBV19 and TRBJ2-7, reads DGGITQSPKYLFRKEGQNVTLSCEQNLNHDAMYWYRQDPGQGLRLIYYSQIVNDFQKGDIAEGYSVSREKKESFPLTVTSAQKNPTAFYLCASSTRQLPSYEQYFGPGTRLTVT.

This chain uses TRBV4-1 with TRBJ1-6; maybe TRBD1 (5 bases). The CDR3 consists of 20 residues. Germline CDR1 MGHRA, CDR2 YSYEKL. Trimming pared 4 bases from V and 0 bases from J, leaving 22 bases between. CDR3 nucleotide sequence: TGCGCCAGCAGCCCCCGACAGTTTCCCCGATCGAGCTCCTATAATTCACCCCTCCACTTT. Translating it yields CASSPRQFPRSSSYNSPLHF.

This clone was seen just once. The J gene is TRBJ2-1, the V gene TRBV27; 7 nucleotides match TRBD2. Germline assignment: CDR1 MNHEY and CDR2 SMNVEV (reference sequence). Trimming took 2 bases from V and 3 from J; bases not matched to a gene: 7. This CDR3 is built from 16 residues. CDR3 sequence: CASSLTRLADYNEQFF. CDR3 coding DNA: TGTGCCAGCAGTTTAACGCGGCTAGCGGACTACAATGAGCAGTTCTTC.

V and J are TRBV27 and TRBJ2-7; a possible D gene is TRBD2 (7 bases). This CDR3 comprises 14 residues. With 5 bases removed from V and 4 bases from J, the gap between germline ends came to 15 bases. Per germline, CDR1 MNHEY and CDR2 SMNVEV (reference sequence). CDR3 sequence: CASSRGADLYEQYF. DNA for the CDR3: TGTGCCAGCAGTCGGGGGGCAGATCTGTACGAGCAGTACTTC.